This T cell receptor (beta chain) was recorded in a study of blood T cell repertoires in COVID-19 (dated by TCRdb to 2019 to 2021). Concerning the study at large: Collaborator samples came from the United States, Italy and Spain and covered acute and convalescent phases of COVID-19. The prospective study material was composed of cDNA or gDNA derived from T cells, B-cell-depleted T cells, or PBMCs. Deeply sampled blood TCRbeta repertoires from subjects exposed to, actively infected with, or recovered from COVID-19 were included in the dataset. The repertoires were made available in a free public database intended to serve as a resource for research on the immune response to SARS-CoV-2. Samples were obtained from the ongoing ImmuneRACE study (first 160 participants) and from over 1,000 subjects provided by 6 global collaborators. Sample metadata almost always included a de-identified subject ID, COVID-19 status, age in years and sex. Where available, HLA class I and class II types were taken from metadata supplied by the sample provider and were not determined by assay-based typing.

The collaborating institutions used their own protocols to collect whole blood in K2EDTA tubes. Collaborator samples were shipped for TCRbeta analysis as frozen whole blood, isolated PBMCs, or DNA extracted from either sample type. For this clone: Its antigen is still unknown. Base qualities are missing; no much larger clone stands one base away.

Results and caveats for the whole study, not just this receptor: How much clinical and demographic metadata was included differed by source and by participant, and the metadata was provided uncurated.

TCRbeta CDR3 regions were amplified from genomic DNA using the immunoSEQ Assay, a bias-controlled multiplex PCR. The original pipeline was this. The number of nucleated cells in each sample was estimated from the amplification of reference gene primers within the assay. Sequence reads were collapsed and filtered to measure the absolute abundance of every unique TCRbeta CDR3 rearrangement. For each sample, productive Simpson clonality was calculated as the square root of Simpson's diversity index across productive rearrangements. In TCRdb, the immuneACCESS table is reduced to in-frame sequences with V and J assigned. These tables do not hold every clone; where another copy was compared, an unresolved V gene accounts for under half, and the others remain unexplained. V and J calls and clone size are those listed in that table; D and trimming were worked out from the DNA. In all, the sample holds about 58,000 clones, and more than 80% of those were seen once. The ten biggest clones cover roughly 15% of the sample.

V loses 6 bases at its end and J loses 8 bases; junction bases beyond the gene matches: 4. CDR1 and CDR2 are drawn from the germline V gene: MDHEN, SYDVKM. From the cysteine through the phenylalanine, the CDR3 covers 12 amino acids. Just the 36-base CDR3 DNA is kept, in frame starting at base 1. The clonotype originates from a human donor in a cohort sampled during active COVID-19. The rearranged segments are TRBV28 and TRBJ2-1, with 7 middle bases fitting TRBD2. The sample taken for sequencing was peripheral blood. The DNA reads TGTGCCAGCAGGGCTACTAGCGATGAGCAGTTCTTC. The translation is CASRATSDEQFF.